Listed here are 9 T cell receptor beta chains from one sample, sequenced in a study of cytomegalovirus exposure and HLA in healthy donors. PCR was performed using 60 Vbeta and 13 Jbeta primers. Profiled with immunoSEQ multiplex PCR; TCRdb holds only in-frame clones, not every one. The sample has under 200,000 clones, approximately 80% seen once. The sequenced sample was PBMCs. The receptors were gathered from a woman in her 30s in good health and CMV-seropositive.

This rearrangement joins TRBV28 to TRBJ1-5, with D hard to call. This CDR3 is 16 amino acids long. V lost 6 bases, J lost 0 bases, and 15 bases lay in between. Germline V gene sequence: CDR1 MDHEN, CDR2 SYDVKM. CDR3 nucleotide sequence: TGTGCCAGCAGCCCCAGACACTCTAATAGCAATCAGCCCCAGCATTTT. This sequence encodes CASSPRHSNSNQPQHF.

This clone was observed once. Here the CDR3 reads CASTQDWFYEQYF. Written as DNA, the CDR3 is TGTGCCAGTACCCAGGACTGGTTCTACGAGCAGTACTTC. The V call is TRBV6-5, the J call TRBJ2-7; TRBD2 might be the D (5 bases). Trimming took off 9 bases at V and 3 bases at J, with 15 bases between the two ends. The CDR3 extends over 13 amino acids. The germline CDR1 and CDR2 sequences are MNHEY and SVGAGI.

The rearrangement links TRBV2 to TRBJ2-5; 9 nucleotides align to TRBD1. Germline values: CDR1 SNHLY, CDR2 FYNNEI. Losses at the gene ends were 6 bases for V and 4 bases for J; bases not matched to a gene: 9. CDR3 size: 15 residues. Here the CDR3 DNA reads TGTGCCAGCAGCGCCCCGACAGGGGGAATAGAGACCCAGTACTTC. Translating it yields CASSAPTGGIETQYF. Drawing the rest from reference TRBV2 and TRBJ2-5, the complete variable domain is EPEVTQTPSHQVTQMGQEVILRCVPISNHLYFYWYRQILGQKVEFLVSFYNNEISEKSEIFDDQFSVERPDGSNFTLKIRSTKLEDSAMYFCASSAPTGGIETQYFGPGTRLLVL.

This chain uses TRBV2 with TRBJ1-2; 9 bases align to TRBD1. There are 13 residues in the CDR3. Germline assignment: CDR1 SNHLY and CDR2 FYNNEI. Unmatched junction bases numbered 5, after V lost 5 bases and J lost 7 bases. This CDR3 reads CASSLQGAGGYTF. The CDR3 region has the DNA TGTGCCAGCAGTCTACAGGGGGCGGGTGGCTACACCTTC.

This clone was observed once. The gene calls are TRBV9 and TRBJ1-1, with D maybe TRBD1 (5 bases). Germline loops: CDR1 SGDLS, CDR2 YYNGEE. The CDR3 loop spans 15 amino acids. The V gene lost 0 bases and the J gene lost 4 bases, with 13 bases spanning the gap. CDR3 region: CASSVVPTVSTEAFF. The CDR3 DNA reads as TGTGCCAGCAGCGTAGTCCCGACAGTCTCCACTGAAGCTTTCTTT.

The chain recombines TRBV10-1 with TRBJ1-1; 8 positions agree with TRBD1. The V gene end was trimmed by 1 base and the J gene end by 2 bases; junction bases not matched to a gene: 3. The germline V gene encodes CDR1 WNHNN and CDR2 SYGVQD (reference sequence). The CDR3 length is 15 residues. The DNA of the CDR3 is TGCGCCAGCAGTGAGTTGACAGGGGTTAACACTGAAGCTTTCTTT. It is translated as CASSELTGVNTEAFF.

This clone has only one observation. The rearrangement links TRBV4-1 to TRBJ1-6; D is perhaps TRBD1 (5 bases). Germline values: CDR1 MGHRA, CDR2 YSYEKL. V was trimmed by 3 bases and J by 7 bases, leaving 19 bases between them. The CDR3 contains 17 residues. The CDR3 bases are TGCGCCAGCAGCCAGAGCTTTAGGGGCGCAGAGAATTCACCCCTCCACTTT. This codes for CASSQSFRGAENSPLHF.

The CDR3 DNA is TGTGCCAGCAGAATCTTAGCGGGAGGGCCCCCTAGCACAGATACGCAGTATTTT. Translating it yields CASRILAGGPPSTDTQYF. This rearrangement joins TRBV28 to TRBJ2-3, with TRBD2 matching over 11 bases. This CDR3 region has 18 residues. Trimming cost V 6 bases and J 0 bases; bases outside gene matches: 11. Germline CDR1 MDHEN, CDR2 SYDVKM.

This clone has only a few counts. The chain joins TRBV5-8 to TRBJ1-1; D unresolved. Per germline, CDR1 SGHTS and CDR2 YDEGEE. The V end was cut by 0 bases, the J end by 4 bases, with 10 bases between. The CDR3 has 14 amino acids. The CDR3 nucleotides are TGTGCCAGCAGCTTGGCCCTCCCGGTCACTGAAGCTTTCTTT. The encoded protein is CASSLALPVTEAFF.